Presented here are 7 T cell receptor beta chains from one specimen sequenced in a study of cytomegalovirus exposure and HLA in healthy donors (TCRdb year 2017). The library was produced with the immunoSEQ multiplex PCR assay. A mixture of 60 forward primers for TCR Vbeta segments and 13 reverse primers for TCR Jbeta segments was used in the multiplex PCR. TCRdb obtained this table from immuneACCESS and retained in-frame rearrangements with V and J assigned. These tables miss some clones; where compared with another copy, unresolved V genes account for less than half of the shortfall, and the remainder is unexplained. The sample table shows some 180,000 clones, and 60% to 80% are seen once. The top ten hold 2.9% of the sample. Sequenced sample: PBMCs. The receptor set was obtained from a woman aged 25 to 39 in good health and CMV-seronegative.

The V gene is TRBV6-5, the J gene TRBJ1-1; 8 nucleotides align to TRBD1. CDR1 and CDR2 (germline): MNHEY, SVGAGI. The CDR3 is 15 amino acids. The V and J ends lost 0 bases and 3 bases, in that order; junction bases with no gene match: 3. This CDR3 reads CASSYSLDRDTEAFF. DNA of the CDR3: TGTGCCAGCAGTTACTCGCTGGACAGGGACACTGAAGCTTTCTTT.

The J gene is TRBJ1-3, the V gene TRBV7-9, with a weak D call TRBD1 (5 bases). The germline V gene has CDR1 SEHNR and CDR2 FQNEAQ (reference sequence). The CDR3 covers 14 residues. Trimming left V 5 bases short and J 0 bases short, with 8 bases between. The CDR3, as DNA: TGTGCCAGCAGCGACAGCCACTCTGGAAACACCATATATTTT. The encoded protein is CASSDSHSGNTIYF.

The chain uses TRBV5-4 and TRBJ1-3; D gene uncertain. Between the trimmed V and J ends, which lost 4 bases and 6 bases, there was a span of 14 bases. Germline lookup yields CDR1 SGHNT and CDR2 YYREEE (reference sequence). The CDR3 totals 14 residues. DNA of the CDR3: TGTGCCAGCAGCGTCAGTCTTGGAGAAAACACCATATATTTT. This codes for CASSVSLGENTIYF.

The V call is TRBV5-8, the J call TRBJ1-5; D may be TRBD1 (6 bases). In germline, CDR1 is SGHTS, CDR2 YDEGEE. The V gene lost 2 bases and the J gene lost 0 bases, with 21 bases spanning the gap. The CDR3 extends over 19 amino acids. The CDR3 region has the DNA TGTGCCAGCAGCTTTCTGGCAGGGGCCCTCTCGATTAGCAATCAGCCCCAGCATTTT. Its protein product is CASSFLAGALSISNQPQHF.

This clone was recorded once. J is TRBJ2-2 and V is TRBV2; TRBD1 is a possible D gene (6 bases). Germline CDR1 is SNHLY and CDR2 is FYNNEI. The CDR3 runs to 16 residues. The V end was cut by 9 bases, the J end by 6 bases, with 23 bases between. The CDR3 DNA is TGTGCCAGTATACCCCAACAGGGTCTGGTCTCCGGGGAGCTGTTTTTT. As protein: CASIPQQGLVSGELFF. Variable domain in full (rest from reference TRBV2 and TRBJ2-2): EPEVTQTPSHQVTQMGQEVILRCVPISNHLYFYWYRQILGQKVEFLVSFYNNEISEKSEIFDDQFSVERPDGSNFTLKIRSTKLEDSAMYFCASIPQQGLVSGELFFGEGSRLTVL.

This chain links TRBV30 with TRBJ1-4; 9 bases agree with TRBD1. The CDR3 runs to 13 residues. J was trimmed by 10 bases and V by 7 bases; bases with no gene match: 10. Germline V CDR1 and CDR2: GTSNPN, SVGIG (reference sequence). CDR3 sequence (DNA): TGTGCCTCCGATTCCACAGGGGGCGGAAAACTGTTTTTT. This codes for CASDSTGGGKLFF.

The chain links TRBV7-6 to TRBJ2-3; 9 bases are shared with TRBD2. There are 15 residues in the CDR3. CDR1 is SGHVS and CDR2 is FNYEAQ in the germline V gene. V gave up 5 bases and J gave up 3 bases; unmatched junction bases: 6. The CDR3 coding sequence is TGTGCCAGCAGCCCGGAGCGGGGGGCGACAGATACGCAGTATTTT. Amino acid sequence: CASSPERGATDTQYF.